This T cell receptor beta chain was identified during a study of shared clonotypes between healthy human individuals. Sorted-subset replicate PCR reactions were performed with roughly 200 ng DNA, corresponding to 25,000 to 35,000 T cell genomes. As originally analysed: Junction-only sequences without quality scores were provided by ImmunoSEQ, so filtering was different. Some clones are missing from TCRdb's copy, which holds only in-frame ones; the method was immunoSEQ multiplex PCR. The V and J calls and clone size are taken from that table; D and trimming were inferred from the DNA. The profile shows roughly 2.2 million clones, 85% to 95% of them singletons. The CDR3 length is 17 residues. Germline CDR1 MNHEY, CDR2 SMNVEV (reference sequence). The ends were cut back, 7 bases at V and 0 bases at J, with 19 bases in the middle.

Sequenced material: naive CD4+ T cells from PBMCs. Documented subset: CD45RA+ positively selected. This TCR came from a man between 18 and 35 years old in good health. Some clones in this sample may be carry-over from other donors' samples. J is TRBJ1-3 and V is TRBV27, with D possibly being TRBD1 (6 bases). Here the CDR3 reads CASILWGLSTSGNTIYF. The CDR3 nucleotides are TGTGCCAGCATCCTTTGGGGGCTATCCACCTCTGGAAACACCATATATTTT.